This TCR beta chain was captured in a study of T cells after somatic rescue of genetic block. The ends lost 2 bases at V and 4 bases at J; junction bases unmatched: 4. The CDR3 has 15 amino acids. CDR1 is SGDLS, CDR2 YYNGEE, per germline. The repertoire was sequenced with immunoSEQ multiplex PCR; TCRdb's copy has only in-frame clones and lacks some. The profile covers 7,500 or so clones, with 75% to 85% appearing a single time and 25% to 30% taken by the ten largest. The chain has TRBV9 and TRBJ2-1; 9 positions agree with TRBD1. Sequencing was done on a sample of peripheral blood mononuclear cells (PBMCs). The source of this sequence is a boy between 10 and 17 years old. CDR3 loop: CASSVDRGTYNEQFF. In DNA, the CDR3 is TGTGCCAGCAGCGTTGACAGGGGGACTTACAATGAGCAGTTCTTC. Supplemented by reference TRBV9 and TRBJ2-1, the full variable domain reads DSGVTQTPKHLITATGQRVTLRCSPRSGDLSVYWYQQSLDQGLQFLIQYYNGEERAKGNILERFSAQQFPDLHSELNLSSLELGDSALYFCASSVDRGTYNEQFFGPGTRLTVL.